This T cell receptor beta chain came from a study of shared clonotypes between healthy human individuals. Study-wide results and limits: About 5% was the fraction of naive CD4 clonotypes found shared across a few donors.

Regarding this clone: Antigen specificity is unknown.

The study ran the assay at deep level. As originally analysed: ImmunoSEQ yielded junction-only sequences lacking quality scores, so filtering differed. Method: immunoSEQ multiplex PCR; TCRdb's copy keeps in-frame clones and lacks some. V, J and clone size were drawn from that table, and D and trimming were deduced from the DNA. The sample consists of about 2.3 million clones, 80% to 95% of them appearing once. Germline lookup yields CDR1 SGHRS and CDR2 YFSETQ. V was shortened by 5 bases and J by 4 bases, with 13 bases between the two germline ends. The CDR3 covers 14 residues. This chain links TRBV5-1 with TRBJ2-1; the D gene could be TRBD1 or TRBD2 (5 bases each). The source is a man younger than 35 in good health. Some clones in this sample may be carry-over from other donors' samples. The sequenced sample consisted of naive CD4+ T cells from PBMCs. Documented subset: CD45RA+ positively selected. The CDR3 loop is CASSEQGPYNEQFF. DNA for the CDR3: TGCGCCAGCAGTGAGCAGGGACCGTACAATGAGCAGTTCTTC.